A single sample gave rise to the 23 T cell receptor beta chains below, sequenced in a study of CD8+ T cells in alopecia areata. Stated treatment: oral pan-JAK inhibitor, 5-10 mg twice daily. It was cDNA, reverse transcribed from extracted RNA, that served as the sequencing template. Measured with immunoSEQ multiplex PCR; TCRdb has only the in-frame clones, and not every one. The repertoire includes about 130,000 clones, less than 70% of them detected once, and more than 15% sits in the top ten. Sequenced material: CD8+ T cells sorted from blood, taken at week 4, from a patient treated with tofacitinib. These receptors all come from a human donor with alopecia areata.

V usage is TRBV30 and J usage is TRBJ1-2, with D unclear. Germline V lookup: CDR1 GTSNPN, CDR2 SVGIG (reference sequence). The ends were cut back, 0 bases at V and 1 base at J, with 9 bases in the middle. This CDR3 contains 14 residues. The CDR3, as DNA: TGTGCCTGGAGTGTACAGCAGAGTAACTATGGCTACACCTTC. It translates to CAWSVQQSNYGYTF.

Concerning this clone itself: The same CDR3 also results from other DNA sequences found in this sample. CDR3 residues: CASSLTYEQYF. The CDR3 DNA is TGTGCCAGCAGCCTCACCTACGAGCAGTACTTC. The V gene is TRBV5-6, the J gene TRBJ2-7, with D hard to call. Germline V gene lookup returns CDR1 SGHDT and CDR2 YYEEEE. The V gene lost 4 bases and the J gene lost 2 bases, with 4 bases spanning the gap. This CDR3 has 11 residues.

This clone was seen only a few times. The chain joins TRBV13 to TRBJ2-7, with TRBD2 identical over 8 bases. V was pared by 1 base and J by 7 bases, with 12 bases of the junction left unmatched. This CDR3 comprises 16 residues. Germline CDR1 reads PRHDT; CDR2 reads FYEKMQ (reference sequence). The CDR3 spells CASSLEVERGRGEQYF. CDR3 in DNA: TGTGCCAGCAGCTTAGAGGTGGAGCGGGGGCGCGGAGAGCAGTACTTC.

This clone has more than one count but fewer than ten. V and J are TRBV9 and TRBJ1-6; D might be TRBD1 (5 bases). This CDR3 comprises 15 residues. Trimming left V 2 bases short and J 5 bases short, with 11 bases between. CDR1 and CDR2 (germline): SGDLS, YYNGEE. The CDR3 region has the DNA TGTGCCAGCAGCGTGGCCGGGACGGATAATTCACCCCTCCACTTT. This translates into CASSVAGTDNSPLHF. Together with reference TRBV9 and TRBJ1-6, the CDR3 gives the full variable domain: DSGVTQTPKHLITATGQRVTLRCSPRSGDLSVYWYQQSLDQGLQFLIQYYNGEERAKGNILERFSAQQFPDLHSELNLSSLELGDSALYFCASSVAGTDNSPLHFGNGTRLTVT.

V gene TRBV30 combines with J gene TRBJ2-7, with D hard to call. The germline V gene encodes CDR1 GTSNPN and CDR2 SVGIG (reference sequence). The V gene lost 1 base and the J gene lost 4 bases, with 11 bases spanning the gap. The CDR3 is 13 amino acids. The CDR3 loop reads CAWSGQASYEQYF. The CDR3 region has the DNA TGTGCCTGGAGTGGGCAGGCCTCGTACGAGCAGTACTTC.

This rearrangement joins TRBV9 to TRBJ2-6; the D gene could be TRBD1 or TRBD2 (6 bases each). Trimming left V 5 bases short and J 2 bases short, with 14 bases between. The CDR3 length is 16 residues. Germline values: CDR1 SGDLS, CDR2 YYNGEE. The DNA for the CDR3 is TGTGCCAGCAGGGATACAGGGAGGACTGGGGCCAACGTCCTGACTTTC. This sequence encodes CASRDTGRTGANVLTF.

The chain recombines TRBV5-4 with TRBJ2-7; a possible D gene is TRBD2 (6 bases). Germline V gene sequence: CDR1 SGHNT, CDR2 YYREEE (reference sequence). The CDR3 totals 13 residues. Deletions cut 0 bases from V and 5 bases from J, with 9 bases between. CDR3 sequence (DNA): TGTGCCAGCAGCTTGGGTGGAGGGGACGAGCAGTACTTC. Its translation is CASSLGGGDEQYF.

This clone was seen once. V usage is TRBV27 and J usage is TRBJ1-2; D is unresolved. V was clipped by 7 bases and J by 4 bases, with 16 bases between them. CDR3 length: 14 amino acids. Germline CDR1 is MNHEY and CDR2 is SMNVEV (reference sequence). CDR3 nucleotides: TGTGCCAGCAATCCTGGCGCCCCTTTCTATGGCTACACCTTC. Translating gives CASNPGAPFYGYTF.

This clone showed up just a few times. The chain recombines TRBV6-5 with TRBJ2-1; D is unresolved. The V end was cut by 0 bases, the J end by 7 bases, with 7 bases between. The germline V gene has CDR1 MNHEY and CDR2 SVGAGI. The CDR3 totals 13 residues. The CDR3 is CASSYSVRNEQFF. Here the CDR3 DNA reads TGTGCCAGCAGTTACTCGGTTCGGAATGAGCAGTTCTTC.

CDR3 DNA sequence: TGCGCCAGCAGCTCGCCGGACCCCACTGAAGCTTTCTTT. Translation: CASSSPDPTEAFF. The chain is built from TRBV5-1 and TRBJ1-1; no clear D. CDR1 is SGHRS, CDR2 YFSETQ, per germline. The CDR3 length is 13 residues. V was shortened by 3 bases and J by 4 bases, with 10 bases between the two germline ends.

This chain joins TRBV4-3 and TRBJ2-7; D ambiguous. Germline lookup yields CDR1 LGHNA and CDR2 YSLEER. This CDR3 comprises 14 residues. V was clipped by 0 bases and J by 0 bases, with 6 bases between them. CDR3 nucleotides: TGCGCCAGCAGCCAAGATTGGGCCTCCTACGAGCAGTACTTC. Translation gives CASSQDWASYEQYF.

This clone was detected only once. This rearrangement joins TRBV6-6 to TRBJ1-1, with TRBD1 identical over 7 bases. V shed 2 bases and J 1 base; nucleotides not matched to a gene: 7. The CDR3 runs to 16 residues. Germline CDR1 and CDR2: MNHNY and SVGAGI (reference sequence). In nucleotides, the CDR3 is TGTGCCAGCAGTTACCTACTCCGGGACAGGAACACTGAAGCTTTCTTT. Amino acid sequence: CASSYLLRDRNTEAFF.

The chain carries TRBV5-1 and TRBJ2-1; a weak D match, TRBD2 (6 bases). CDR1 is SGHRS, CDR2 YFSETQ, per germline. This CDR3 comprises 15 residues. Between the trimmed V and J ends, which lost 0 bases and 0 bases, there was a span of 7 bases. Written as DNA, the CDR3 is TGCGCCAGCAGCTTGGACGGGAGCTCCTACAATGAGCAGTTCTTC. It specifies CASSLDGSSYNEQFF.

The gene calls are TRBV11-2 and TRBJ2-3; D is perhaps TRBD2 (7 bases). V gave up 5 bases and J gave up 4 bases, with 19 bases separating them. Per germline, CDR1 SGHAT and CDR2 FQNNGV. The CDR3 totals 16 residues. The CDR3 DNA reads as TGTGCCAGCAGCCTAGGAGGGGGGGCCCGACCAGATACGCAGTATTTT. Encoded protein: CASSLGGGARPDTQYF. Full variable domain (remainder filled in from reference TRBV11-2 and TRBJ2-3): EAGVAQSPRYKIIEKRQSVAFWCNPISGHATLYWYQQILGQGPKLLIQFQNNGVVDDSQLPKDRFSAERLKGVDSTLKIQPAKLEDSAVYLCASSLGGGARPDTQYFGPGTRLTVL.

This clone was counted between two and nine times. The genes are TRBV15 and TRBJ2-5, with D perhaps TRBD2 (5 bases). Germline V gives CDR1 LNHNV, CDR2 YYDKDF (reference sequence). V lost 3 bases to trimming and J lost 4 bases, with 9 bases between them. The CDR3 has 13 residues. CDR3 sequence reads: CATSRTIGETQYF. The CDR3 DNA follows: TGTGCCACCAGCAGGACTATAGGAGAGACCCAGTACTTC.

The chain has TRBV13 and TRBJ2-1; 9 bases agree with TRBD2. Per germline, CDR1 PRHDT and CDR2 FYEKMQ (reference sequence). The length of the CDR3 is 12 residues. Germline trimming cut 4 bases from V and 9 bases from J; bases unmatched to any gene: 1. The CDR3 protein is CASSWGLAEQFF. CDR3 in DNA: TGTGCCAGCAGCTGGGGACTAGCTGAGCAGTTCTTC.

This chain links TRBV27 with TRBJ2-7; TRBD2 might be the D (6 bases). The germline V and J ends were trimmed by 7 bases and 6 bases, with 10 bases remaining between them. This CDR3 has 11 amino acids. The germline gives CDR1 MNHEY, CDR2 SMNVEV (reference sequence). CDR3 in DNA: TGTGCCAGCACCCGGGGAGGCGAGCAGTACTTC. Translation gives CASTRGGEQYF.

This rearrangement joins TRBV6-5 to TRBJ1-1; the D is unclear. Looked up from germline, CDR1 is MNHEY and CDR2 is SVGAGI. Trimming left V 0 bases short and J 3 bases short, with 14 bases between. The CDR3 contains 16 residues. DNA of the CDR3: TGTGCCAGCAGTTACTCCCTGGGGAGCGAGTACACTGAAGCTTTCTTT. This translates into CASSYSLGSEYTEAFF.

This clone has only a few counts. V gene TRBV10-3 combines with J gene TRBJ1-2; a possible D gene is TRBD1 (5 bases). Germline CDR1 and CDR2: ENHRY and SYGVKD. V lost 7 bases to trimming and J lost 4 bases, with 19 bases between them. This CDR3 region has 15 residues. DNA for the CDR3: TGTGCCATCACTCCGAGTAGGGGCCTCTCCTATGGCTACACCTTC. This translates into CAITPSRGLSYGYTF.

This clone was observed a handful of times. This rearrangement joins TRBV27 to TRBJ2-7; D perhaps matches TRBD1 (5 bases). The V end was cut by 4 bases, the J end by 2 bases, with 9 bases between. The CDR3 length is 13 residues. The germline V gene encodes CDR1 MNHEY and CDR2 SMNVEV (reference sequence). This chain's CDR3 is CASSSGRAYEQYF. CDR3 sequence (DNA): TGTGCCAGCAGTTCCGGCAGGGCCTACGAGCAGTACTTC.

The chain is built from TRBV9 and TRBJ2-1; TRBD1 agrees at 8 bases. This CDR3 is built from 15 residues. Germline CDR1 reads SGDLS; CDR2 reads YYNGEE. J was trimmed by 7 bases and V by 2 bases; bases with no gene match: 8. CDR3 loop: CASSVRTGTTNEQFF. The CDR3, as DNA: TGTGCCAGCAGCGTGAGGACAGGGACGACGAATGAGCAGTTCTTC. Full variable domain (missing parts from reference TRBV9 and TRBJ2-1): DSGVTQTPKHLITATGQRVTLRCSPRSGDLSVYWYQQSLDQGLQFLIQYYNGEERAKGNILERFSAQQFPDLHSELNLSSLELGDSALYFCASSVRTGTTNEQFFGPGTRLTVL.

This clone was counted between two and nine times. The chain uses TRBV6-1 and TRBJ2-5; the D gene could be TRBD1 or TRBD2 (5 bases each). Trimming took off 1 base at V and 1 base at J, with 13 bases between the two ends. Germline CDR1 MNHNS, CDR2 SASEGT. This CDR3 has 16 amino acids. CDR3 DNA sequence: TGTGCCAGCAGTGAAGGAGGGGAAGGTACCCAAGAGACCCAGTACTTC. This gives the protein CASSEGGEGTQETQYF.

This clone occurred a few times. The chain uses TRBV30 and TRBJ2-3; 7 nucleotides align to TRBD2. Germline V CDR1 and CDR2: GTSNPN, SVGIG (reference sequence). This CDR3 has 14 residues. After removal of 8 bases from V and 1 base from J, the junction contained 9 bases not matched to a gene. The CDR3, as DNA: TGTGCCACAATGGGAGGGGAAGGCACAGATACGCAGTATTTT. It encodes CATMGGEGTDTQYF.